One and the same sample provided the 14 T cell receptor beta chains below, sequenced in a study of high-grade serous ovarian cancer treatment subgroups. The tumor samples were collected prior to definitive surgery or chemotherapy. This table comes from immunoSEQ multiplex PCR, and its TCRdb copy is limited to in-frame clones, with some not included. The sample comprises fewer than 35,000 clones, under 90% of which are singletons, and approximately 2.3% rests with the top ten. The sample taken for sequencing was tumor tissue. The receptors here all came from a human donor with high-grade serous ovarian cancer.

This chain uses TRBV10-3 with TRBJ1-1; 10 nucleotides agree with TRBD1. Germline CDR1 is ENHRY and CDR2 is SYGVKD. This CDR3 has 15 residues. The V gene end was trimmed by 6 bases and the J gene end by 1 base; junction bases not matched to a gene: 5. Here the CDR3 reads CAIRPGQGTNTEAFF. CDR3 in DNA: TGTGCCATCAGACCGGGACAGGGGACGAACACTGAAGCTTTCTTT.

This chain joins TRBV2 and TRBJ2-7; 11 positions match TRBD2. Germline CDR1 reads SNHLY; CDR2 reads FYNNEI. V was clipped by 7 bases and J by 3 bases; unmatched bases: 5. CDR3 length: 14 amino acids. The CDR3 here is CASKAGTSGYEQYF. CDR3 nucleotides: TGTGCCAGCAAAGCCGGGACTAGCGGCTACGAGCAGTACTTC.

The table lists this clone with a few counts. The chain joins TRBV6-1 to TRBJ1-5; D uncertain. The CDR3 is 13 amino acids. Looked up from germline, CDR1 is MNHNS and CDR2 is SASEGT. V was trimmed by 10 bases and J by 3 bases, leaving 13 bases between them. The CDR3 DNA reads as TGTGCCACCCGACGGGCCACCAATCAGCCCCAGCATTTT. Protein: CATRRATNQPQHF.

This rearrangement joins TRBV2 to TRBJ2-6, with TRBD1 matching 10 bases. This CDR3 is 17 amino acids long. Germline CDR1 SNHLY, CDR2 FYNNEI. V dropped 10 bases and J dropped 3; count of bases not matched to a gene: 12. CDR3 sequence reads: CATRRDRGLLGANVLTF. CDR3 DNA: TGTGCCACTCGCCGGGACAGGGGATTACTTGGGGCCAACGTCCTGACTTTC.

The chain employs TRBV2 and TRBJ2-3; 7 bases agree with TRBD1. The CDR3 consists of 15 residues. The V gene end was trimmed by 1 base and the J gene end by 4 bases; junction bases not matched to a gene: 5. From germline, CDR1 is SNHLY and CDR2 FYNNEI. CDR3 in DNA: TGTGCCAGCAGTGAAGGGAGGCAGGGGGCAGATACGCAGTATTTT. This gives the protein CASSEGRQGADTQYF.

The gene calls are TRBV2 and TRBJ2-7, with D unclear. V dropped 3 bases and J dropped 3 bases, with 15 bases sitting between them. The CDR3 runs 15 residues. The germline CDR1 and CDR2 sequences are SNHLY and FYNNEI. The CDR3, as DNA: TGTGCCAGCAGTGAGGGCGGACGGAGAAACTACGAGCAGTACTTC. Amino acids: CASSEGGRRNYEQYF.

The rearrangement links TRBV7-3 to TRBJ2-5; TRBD1 matches at 7 bases. This CDR3 has 13 residues. Germline CDR1 reads SGHTA; CDR2 reads FQGTGA. V dropped 3 bases and J dropped 5; count of bases not matched to a gene: 3. Here the CDR3 reads CASSFGTVETQYF. In DNA form, the CDR3 reads TGTGCCAGCAGCTTTGGGACAGTGGAGACCCAGTACTTC.

V is TRBV6-5 and J is TRBJ1-1; the D gene is possibly TRBD1 (6 bases). In germline, CDR1 is MNHEY, CDR2 SVGAGI. Trimming left V 6 bases short and J 4 bases short, with 18 bases between. This CDR3 comprises 15 residues. The CDR3 DNA is TGTGCCAGCAGACCCCTGGGGGGCGCGGGCACTGAAGCTTTCTTT. As protein: CASRPLGGAGTEAFF.

CDR3 coding DNA: TGTGCCATCAGTGGCTTAGGGGAGAAGACAGATACGCAGTATTTT. Its translation is CAISGLGEKTDTQYF. The J gene is TRBJ2-3, the V gene TRBV10-3; D may match TRBD1 or TRBD2 (5 bases each). Trimming left V 4 bases short and J 3 bases short, with 14 bases between. Germline V gives CDR1 ENHRY, CDR2 SYGVKD. This CDR3 has 15 amino acids.

The chain uses TRBV5-3 and TRBJ1-3; D unresolved. TRBV5-3 is identified as an open reading frame with a role that is uncertain. CDR3 length: 13 amino acids. Trimming cost V 2 bases and J 2 bases, with 5 bases left between them. This chain's CDR3 is CARSFATGNTIYF. CDR3 nucleotide sequence: TGTGCCAGAAGCTTCGCAACTGGAAACACCATATATTTT.

This sequence joins TRBV2 and TRBJ2-1, with a tentative D call TRBD2 (7 bases). Trimming took 6 bases from V and 6 from J, leaving 21 bases between them. The CDR3 covers 16 residues. Germline assignment: CDR1 SNHLY and CDR2 FYNNEI. The chain's CDR3 is CASSAPVGGRSNEQFF. CDR3 in DNA: TGTGCCAGCAGCGCGCCTGTCGGGGGGCGGTCCAATGAGCAGTTCTTC.

This chain uses TRBV28 with TRBJ2-7; no clear D. Trimming cost V 7 bases and J 2 bases, with 9 bases left between them. The CDR3 consists of 12 residues. Germline V gene data show CDR1 as MDHEN and CDR2 as SYDVKM. CDR3 in amino acids: CASTDITYEQYF. For the CDR3, the DNA is TGTGCCAGCACCGATATCACCTACGAGCAGTACTTC.

The count of this clone is one. This CDR3 is CASSLRRTDTQYF. CDR3 in DNA: TGCGCCAGCAGCTTAAGGCGTACAGATACGCAGTATTTT. This chain connects TRBV5-1 to TRBJ2-3; the D is unclear. Trimming stripped 2 bases from V and 3 bases from J, with 7 bases between. Germline V gene data show CDR1 as SGHRS and CDR2 as YFSETQ. The CDR3 runs 13 residues.

CDR3 loop: CASSATRTSISYEQYF. CDR3 bases: TGTGCCAGCAGTGCAACAAGGACTAGCATCTCCTACGAGCAGTACTTC. The J gene is TRBJ2-7, the V gene TRBV27; 8 bases map to TRBD2. CDR1 is MNHEY and CDR2 is SMNVEV in the germline V gene (reference sequence). This CDR3 region has 16 residues. The trim removed 5 bases at V and 0 bases at J, leaving 9 bases unmatched.